The present T cell receptor (beta chain) was sequenced within a study of OX40 agonist ivuxolimab in advanced cancers. Germline V gene data show CDR1 as SGHDT and CDR2 as YYEEEE. V was clipped by 3 bases and J by 1 base, with 18 bases between them. The CDR3 is made up of 17 amino acids. Sequenced by immunoSEQ multiplex PCR; TCRdb stores in-frame clones only, minus some. This table has about 77,000 clones, roughly 89% appearing once. The chain is built from TRBV5-6 and TRBJ2-3; perhaps TRBD2 as D (6 bases). Sequenced here: CD4+ or CD8+ T cells sorted from blood, sampled in a trial of the OX40 agonist ivuxolimab. The sequence came from an adult with an advanced solid tumor such as melanoma, head and neck, liver or kidney cancer. CDR3 sequence (DNA): TGTGCCAGCAGCTACACAACCCGGGCTAGCGGCACAGATACGCAGTATTTT. It is translated as CASSYTTRASGTDTQYF.